This T cell receptor beta chain is from a study of PD-1 blockade in mismatch repair-deficient tumors. Study-wide context: All were previously treated, progressing patients with about a dozen mismatch repair-deficient cancer types.

With respect to this clone: Its antigen is unidentified.

Findings and caveats of the study: After pembrolizumab, tumor-resident clones rose rapidly, then generally contracted before radiologic responses.

Using immunoSEQ multiplex PCR, the repertoire was profiled, and TCRdb retains in-frame clones only, with some absent. The sample lists some 100,000 clones, about four fifths seen once, with 6.3% in the top ten. Sequenced here: peripheral blood, sampled about 36 weeks after starting pembrolizumab. The TCR comes from an adult with mismatch repair-deficient cancer.

CDR3 DNA: TGTGCCAGCAGTCCCCGACTCCTCTCCTACGAGCAGTACTTC. This sequence encodes CASSPRLLSYEQYF. V usage is TRBV27 and J usage is TRBJ2-5; D is uncertain. The J call may be mistaken, given a closer DNA end match to TRBJ2-7. The CDR3 runs 14 residues. Per the germline V gene, CDR1 is MNHEY and CDR2 is SMNVEV (reference sequence).